Described below is a single T cell receptor beta chain sequence and its context. The data were produced by immunoSEQ multiplex PCR, yet TCRdb's version contains in-frame clones alone and is incomplete. The table lists approximately 110,000 clones, about 67% of them singletons. This sample is part of a study of shared clonotypes between healthy human individuals. The sequenced sample consisted of memory CD8+ T cells sorted from blood. Stated subset: CD45RO+ cells pooled with CCR7-negative TemRA cells. This TCR was recovered from a young woman in good health.

The CDR3 sequence is CASSIGSGTYTYEQYF. The CDR3, as DNA: TGTGCCAGTAGTATAGGAAGTGGAACATATACCTACGAGCAGTACTTC. The V call is TRBV19, the J call TRBJ2-7; no reliable D call. The germline V gene encodes CDR1 LNHDA and CDR2 SQIVND (reference sequence). V gave up 1 base and J gave up 2 bases, with 15 bases separating them. The CDR3 consists of 16 residues.